A single sample gave rise to the 14 T cell receptor beta chains below, sequenced in a study of glioma-infiltrating T cells after dendritic cell vaccination. The repertoire was sequenced with immunoSEQ multiplex PCR; TCRdb's copy has only in-frame clones and lacks some. The sample lists nearly 85,000 clones, around nine tenths seen once, with about 3.2% in the top ten. The sample in question was blood, obtained before dendritic cell vaccination. The receptor set was obtained from a human donor with glioblastoma.

The gene calls are TRBV30 and TRBJ1-1, with D maybe TRBD1 (6 bases). The CDR3 extends over 12 amino acids. Germline values: CDR1 GTSNPN, CDR2 SVGIG (reference sequence). Trimming left V 2 bases short and J 10 bases short, with 14 bases between. The CDR3 sequence is CAWSYRERPAFF. In nucleotides, the CDR3 is TGTGCCTGGAGTTACAGGGAGCGCCCAGCTTTCTTT.

The gene calls are TRBV6-5 and TRBJ1-5, with a tentative D call TRBD1 (5 bases). Trimming took 6 bases from V and 5 from J, leaving 8 bases between them. The CDR3 sequence is 12 residues long. CDR1 and CDR2 from the germline V gene are MNHEY and SVGAGI. The CDR3 region has the DNA TGTGCCAGCAGAGCGGGGGATCAGCCCCAGCATTTT. Translated, it gives CASRAGDQPQHF.

The gene calls are TRBV19 and TRBJ1-1, with D maybe TRBD1 (6 bases). CDR1 and CDR2 from the germline V gene are LNHDA and SQIVND (reference sequence). The CDR3 has 16 residues. V shed 3 bases and J shed 6 bases, with 20 bases lying between them. The CDR3 DNA follows: TGTGCCAGTAGTATCTCACGTAAAGAGGGGGGGGCTGAAGCTTTCTTT. It codes for CASSISRKEGGAEAFF.

This chain links TRBV7-9 with TRBJ1-1; TRBD1 might be the D (6 bases). The germline V gene has CDR1 SEHNR and CDR2 FQNEAQ (reference sequence). V was clipped by 4 bases and J by 6 bases, with 9 bases between them. The CDR3 has 12 residues. The CDR3 region has the DNA TGTGCCAGCAGCTGGGCAGGGGCTGAAGCTTTCTTT. Protein: CASSWAGAEAFF. Looking up the rest from reference TRBV7-9 and TRBJ1-1 gives the full variable domain: DTGVSQNPRHKITKRGQNVTFRCDPISEHNRLYWYRQTLGQGPEFLTYFQNEAQLEKSRLLSDRFSAERPKGSFSTLEIQRTEQGDSAMYLCASSWAGAEAFFGQGTRLTVV.

The chain recombines TRBV2 with TRBJ2-7, with 13 bases matching TRBD2. Trimming took 7 bases from V and 6 from J; bases not matched to a gene: 6. Germline assignment: CDR1 SNHLY and CDR2 FYNNEI. The CDR3 runs to 14 residues. For the CDR3, the DNA is TGTGCCAGCAACGGACTAGCGGGAGTACCCGAGCAGTACTTC. Translation gives CASNGLAGVPEQYF.

About this clone itself: One end of the junction fails to match germline, which may point to a read error. V and J are TRBV7-7 and TRBJ1-1; D call uncertain. This CDR3 spans 14 amino acids. Germline assignment: CDR1 SSHAT and CDR2 FNYEAQ (reference sequence). The CDR3 loop is CASSPGSSNTEAFF. The CDR3 coding sequence is TGTGCTAGCAGCCCAGGCTCCTCGAACACTGAAGCTTTCTTT.

The gene calls are TRBV19 and TRBJ1-5; 12 bases are shared with TRBD1. The CDR3 sequence is 16 residues long. Losses at the gene ends were 4 bases for V and 6 bases for J; bases not matched to a gene: 7. Germline loops: CDR1 LNHDA, CDR2 SQIVND (reference sequence). The CDR3 loop is CASSNVGTGGAQPQHF. The CDR3 nucleotides read TGTGCCAGTAGTAACGTCGGGACAGGGGGCGCTCAGCCCCAGCATTTT.

This chain joins TRBV4-1 and TRBJ2-1; TRBD2 matches at 7 bases. The junction had 5 bases not matched to a gene; V was cut back by 5 bases and J by 1 base. Germline V gene data show CDR1 as MGHRA and CDR2 as YSYEKL. The CDR3 covers 15 residues. The CDR3 DNA sequence: TGCGCCAGCAGCATGGGAGCGGGGTCCTACAATGAGCAGTTCTTC. It is translated as CASSMGAGSYNEQFF.

The chain combines TRBV15 with TRBJ1-5, with 9 bases that match TRBD1. The CDR3 sequence is 15 residues long. V lost 3 bases and J lost 3; bases outside the gene matches: 3. Germline CDR1 and CDR2: LNHNV and YYDKDF (reference sequence). CDR3 region: CATSRDRGTNQPQHF. The CDR3 nucleotides read TGTGCCACCAGCAGGGACAGGGGCACCAATCAGCCCCAGCATTTT.

The chain has TRBV27 and TRBJ2-7, with 12 bases that match TRBD2. The germline V gene encodes CDR1 MNHEY and CDR2 SMNVEV (reference sequence). V shed 6 bases, J shed 7 bases, and the junction held 7 bases outside the gene matches. This CDR3 has 14 residues. The CDR3 here is CASRRLAGVEEQYF. The CDR3 coding sequence is TGTGCCAGCAGAAGACTAGCGGGAGTTGAAGAGCAGTACTTC.

The genes are TRBV7-9 and TRBJ2-1; TRBD2 aligns across 15 bases. The germline V gene encodes CDR1 SEHNR and CDR2 FQNEAQ (reference sequence). The CDR3 has 16 residues. The junction had 6 bases not matched to a gene; V was cut back by 5 bases and J by 7 bases. The CDR3 coding sequence is TGTGCCAGCAGCCTTCAGGGACTAGCGGGAGGAAATGAGCAGTTCTTC. Translating it yields CASSLQGLAGGNEQFF. Full variable domain (remainder filled in from reference TRBV7-9 and TRBJ2-1): DTGVSQNPRHKITKRGQNVTFRCDPISEHNRLYWYRQTLGQGPEFLTYFQNEAQLEKSRLLSDRFSAERPKGSFSTLEIQRTEQGDSAMYLCASSLQGLAGGNEQFFGPGTRLTVL.

This clone was seen a few times. The chain couples TRBV6-1 to TRBJ2-7; TRBD2 matches 9 bases. The CDR3 covers 15 residues. V shed 1 base, J shed 6 bases, and the junction held 7 bases outside the gene matches. The germline V gene encodes CDR1 MNHNS and CDR2 SASEGT. CDR3 DNA: TGTGCCAGCAGTGAAGGGGCTAGCGGGACCTCCGAGCAGTACTTC. Translated: CASSEGASGTSEQYF.

V usage is TRBV9 and J usage is TRBJ2-2; 8 nucleotides match TRBD1. V dropped 3 bases and J dropped 3; count of bases not matched to a gene: 4. Germline V CDR1 and CDR2: SGDLS, YYNGEE. CDR3 length equals 15 residues. The CDR3 protein is CASSATGGHTGELFF. In DNA, the CDR3 is TGTGCCAGCAGCGCTACAGGGGGTCACACCGGGGAGCTGTTTTTT.

This clone has a single count. This chain connects TRBV28 to TRBJ2-7, with 7 bases that match TRBD1. The CDR3 has 14 residues. Germline V gene sequence: CDR1 MDHEN, CDR2 SYDVKM. With 6 bases clipped from V and 5 bases from J, the junction kept 10 bases outside the gene matches. In DNA form, the CDR3 reads TGTGCCAGCAGACCGGGGACAGAAGTCGACGAGCAGTACTTC. Translating gives CASRPGTEVDEQYF.